This entry describes one T cell receptor beta chain. The sample's treatment: some 19 received Ad26.COV2.S at low or high dose, single or two shots; roughly 5 received placebo; per-sample allocation not given. The investigators took samples on day 63 after the first vaccine or placebo injection. At a Boston site, the person donating was an adult of 18-55 years. The CDR3 totals 13 residues. V lost 2 bases, J lost 4 bases, and 0 bases stayed unmatched. In germline, CDR1 is SGHTA, CDR2 FQGNSA. This entry comes from a study of Ad26.COV2.S vaccination and SARS-CoV-2 variants. Generated by immunoSEQ multiplex PCR, the TCRdb table keeps only in-frame clones and is missing some. The sample lists about 350,000 clones, less than 90% seen once, with approximately 5.9% in the top ten.

The source material was peripheral blood, sampled in a trial of Ad26.COV2.S vaccine versus placebo. The sequence was collected from a person aged 18-65 years who received the Ad26.COV2.S COVID-19 vaccine or a placebo. The V and J genes are TRBV7-2 and TRBJ1-2; 8 bases are shared with TRBD1. CDR3 sequence (DNA): TGTGCCAGCAGCTTAACAGGGGGCTATGGCTACACCTTC. It translates to CASSLTGGYGYTF.